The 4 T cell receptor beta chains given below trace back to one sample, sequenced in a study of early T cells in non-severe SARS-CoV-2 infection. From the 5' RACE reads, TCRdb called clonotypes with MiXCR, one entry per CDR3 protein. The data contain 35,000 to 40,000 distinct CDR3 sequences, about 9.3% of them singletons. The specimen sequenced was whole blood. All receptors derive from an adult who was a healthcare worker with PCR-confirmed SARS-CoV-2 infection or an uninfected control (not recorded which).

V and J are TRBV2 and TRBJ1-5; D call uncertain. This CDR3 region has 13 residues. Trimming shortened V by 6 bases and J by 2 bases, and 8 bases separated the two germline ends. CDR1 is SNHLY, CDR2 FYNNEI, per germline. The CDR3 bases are TGTGCCAGCAGAGGGTACGGCAATCAGCCCCAGCATTTT. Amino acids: CASRGYGNQPQHF.

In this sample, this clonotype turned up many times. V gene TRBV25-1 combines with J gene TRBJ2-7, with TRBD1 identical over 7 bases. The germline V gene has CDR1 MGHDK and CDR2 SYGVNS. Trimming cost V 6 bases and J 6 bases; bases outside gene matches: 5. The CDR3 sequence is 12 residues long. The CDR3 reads CASRGDSIEQYF. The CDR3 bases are TGTGCCAGCAGGGGGGACAGCATCGAGCAGTACTTC.

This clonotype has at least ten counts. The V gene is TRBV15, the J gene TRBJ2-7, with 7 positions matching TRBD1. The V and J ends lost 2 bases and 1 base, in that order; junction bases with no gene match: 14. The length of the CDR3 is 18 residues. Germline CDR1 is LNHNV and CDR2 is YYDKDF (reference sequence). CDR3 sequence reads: CATSRIQGFWSRSYEQYF. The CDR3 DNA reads TGTGCCACCAGCAGAATACAGGGGTTCTGGAGCAGATCCTACGAGCAGTACTTC.

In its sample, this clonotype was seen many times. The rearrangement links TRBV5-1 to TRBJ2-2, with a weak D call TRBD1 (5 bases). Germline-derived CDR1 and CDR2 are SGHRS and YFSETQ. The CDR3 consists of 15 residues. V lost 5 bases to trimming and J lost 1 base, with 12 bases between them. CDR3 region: CASRSSRGNTGELFF. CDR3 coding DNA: TGCGCCAGCAGGAGTTCTAGGGGGAACACCGGGGAGCTGTTTTTT. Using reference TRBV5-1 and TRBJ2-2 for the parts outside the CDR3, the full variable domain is KAGVTQTPRYLIKTRGQQVTLSCSPISGHRSVSWYQQTPGQGLQFLFEYFSETQRNKGNFPGRFSGRQFSNSRSEMNVSTLELGDSALYLCASRSSRGNTGELFFGEGSRLTVL.